Presented here are 32 T cell receptor beta chains from one specimen sequenced in a study of CD8 T cells in ankylosing spondylitis. TCRdb re-derived calls from the 5' RACE reads in MiXCR, one entry per CDR3 protein. The table has under 200,000 distinct CDR3 sequences, just over 9.5% seen once. The sequencing sample was made of blood, either unsorted or a sorted T cell fraction (not recorded which). Receptors originate from a female donor with ankylosing spondylitis or in good health (not recorded which).

This clonotype was picked up a small number of times. J is TRBJ1-2 and V is TRBV6-6; D ambiguous. The CDR3 length is 13 residues. Trimming cost V 7 bases and J 8 bases, with 17 bases left between them. Germline values: CDR1 MNHNY, CDR2 SVGAGI (reference sequence). The CDR3 DNA reads TGTGCCAGCACCCCGGGCCCCATGGGGGGCTACACCTTC. This encodes CASTPGPMGGYTF.

This clonotype was observed many times. The rearrangement links TRBV27 to TRBJ2-2, with 16 positions matching TRBD2. Germline trimming cut 5 bases from V and 6 bases from J; bases unmatched to any gene: 9. The CDR3 has 18 residues. From germline, CDR1 is MNHEY and CDR2 SMNVEV (reference sequence). CDR3 in DNA: TGTGCCAGCAGTCTCCCGGGACTAGCGGGAGGGCCCGCCGGGGAGCTGTTTTTT. This codes for CASSLPGLAGGPAGELFF.

The chain links TRBV10-1 to TRBJ2-5, with 8 positions matching TRBD2. The V gene end was trimmed by 3 bases and the J gene end by 3 bases; junction bases not matched to a gene: 6. The CDR3 contains 15 residues. Germline V gives CDR1 WNHNN, CDR2 SYGVQD (reference sequence). The chain's CDR3 is CASSDVDSGKETQYF. The CDR3 bases are TGCGCCAGCAGTGATGTGGATAGCGGGAAAGAGACCCAGTACTTC.

The V gene is TRBV7-6, the J gene TRBJ2-2, with 8 positions matching TRBD2. Germline values: CDR1 SGHVS, CDR2 FNYEAQ. The trim removed 4 bases at V and 3 bases at J, leaving 7 bases unmatched. This CDR3 has 16 residues. This CDR3 is CASSSRTSPDTGELFF. In DNA form, the CDR3 reads TGTGCCAGCAGCTCCAGGACTAGCCCCGACACCGGGGAGCTGTTTTTT.

In this sample, this clonotype turned up a few times. The rearrangement links TRBV10-2 to TRBJ2-4, with 7 bases matching TRBD2. The CDR3 runs to 16 residues. Germline lookup yields CDR1 WSHSY and CDR2 SAAADI. Germline trimming cut 3 bases from V and 0 bases from J; bases unmatched to any gene: 5. The CDR3 is CASSDEVAGAKNIQYF. As DNA, the CDR3 is TGCGCCAGCAGTGACGAAGTAGCGGGAGCCAAAAACATTCAGTACTTC.

This clonotype was seen a handful of times. This rearrangement joins TRBV25-1 to TRBJ2-7; weak D call: TRBD1 (5 bases). Trimming pared 8 bases from V and 7 bases from J, leaving 21 bases between. Germline V lookup: CDR1 MGHDK, CDR2 SYGVNS. This CDR3 is built from 14 residues. The CDR3 DNA reads TGTGCCAGCCGCCTAGGTCAGGGTTGGCGAGAGCAGTACTTC. This gives the protein CASRLGQGWREQYF.

V gene TRBV7-9 combines with J gene TRBJ2-1, with TRBD2 matching 7 bases. The CDR3 runs to 16 residues. The V gene end was trimmed by 5 bases and the J gene end by 2 bases; junction bases not matched to a gene: 9. In germline, CDR1 is SEHNR, CDR2 FQNEAQ (reference sequence). CDR3 sequence (DNA): TGTGCCAGCAGCCTCCTGGGGGGGGGAGCCTACAATGAGCAGTTCTTC. This codes for CASSLLGGGAYNEQFF.

This clonotype has only a few counts. This chain joins TRBV27 and TRBJ2-7; D gene unclear. Germline CDR1 MNHEY, CDR2 SMNVEV (reference sequence). Trimming removed 6 bases at V and 6 bases at J, with 21 bases between. CDR3 length: 15 amino acids. This CDR3 reads CASSPSAATAREQYF. As DNA, the CDR3 is TGTGCCAGCAGCCCTTCGGCGGCCACAGCGCGCGAGCAGTACTTC.

The CDR3 DNA follows: TGCGCCAGCAGCTTGGGACAGGGGAGAAACACTGAAGCTTTCTTT. Translated: CASSLGQGRNTEAFF. J is TRBJ1-1 and V is TRBV5-1; the match to TRBD1 covers 8 bases. This CDR3 has 15 amino acids. Germline values: CDR1 SGHRS, CDR2 YFSETQ. The ends lost 0 bases at V and 2 bases at J; junction bases unmatched: 3.

There are a few counts of this clonotype. This rearrangement joins TRBV14 to TRBJ2-1, with TRBD2 matching over 7 bases. CDR1 SGHDN and CDR2 FVKESK come from the germline V gene. The CDR3 has 16 amino acids. V lost 3 bases and J lost 3; bases outside the gene matches: 8. Written as DNA, the CDR3 is TGTGCCAGCAGCCAGGCCAAAGGACTAGTCTACAATGAGCAGTTCTTC. Its protein product is CASSQAKGLVYNEQFF.

This clonotype was detected ten times or more. The V gene is TRBV6-6, the J gene TRBJ2-7; no firm D call. The CDR3 contains 12 residues. CDR1 and CDR2 (germline): MNHNY, SVGAGI (reference sequence). Trimming took 4 bases from V and 4 from J, leaving 8 bases between them. The CDR3, as DNA: TGTGCCAGCAGTTTTACCTTATACGAGCAGTACTTC. Amino acids: CASSFTLYEQYF.

This clonotype was observed a single time. This chain joins TRBV20-1 and TRBJ2-1, with 7 bases lining up with TRBD2. Germline V gene lookup returns CDR1 DFQATT and CDR2 SNEGSKA (reference sequence). Trimming at V came to 5 bases and at J to 0 bases, leaving 10 bases not matched to a gene. The CDR3 runs to 16 residues. CDR3 sequence (DNA): TGCAGTGCTGAGGACCGGGACTACCTCTCCTACAATGAGCAGTTCTTC. It codes for CSAEDRDYLSYNEQFF.

This rearrangement joins TRBV27 to TRBJ2-3, with a possible D match to TRBD2 (6 bases). The CDR3 length is 14 residues. V was trimmed by 5 bases and J by 4 bases, leaving 13 bases between them. The V gene's germline CDR1 is MNHEY and CDR2 SMNVEV (reference sequence). Here the CDR3 DNA reads TGTGCCAGCAGTGACGGGAGTCTTCCAGATACGCAGTATTTT. Translating it yields CASSDGSLPDTQYF.

This clonotype showed up just a few times. The chain has TRBV20-1 and TRBJ1-1; TRBD1 matches at 7 bases. Germline values: CDR1 DFQATT, CDR2 SNEGSKA (reference sequence). CDR3 length: 11 amino acids. With 8 bases clipped from V and 10 bases from J, the junction kept 10 bases outside the gene matches. The CDR3 DNA reads as TGCAGTCCCGACAGGGAACGAGGAGCTTTCTTT. Translated: CSPDRERGAFF.

The genes are TRBV5-1 and TRBJ2-1; 7 bases are a match to TRBD2. V shed 3 bases and J 7 bases; nucleotides not matched to a gene: 13. CDR3 length: 16 residues. Germline V lookup: CDR1 SGHRS, CDR2 YFSETQ. The CDR3 DNA reads as TGCGCCAGCAGCTGGGAGGGGACCGGGACGCTGAATGAGCAGTTCTTC. It yields the protein CASSWEGTGTLNEQFF.

This clonotype was observed a handful of times. In DNA form, the CDR3 reads TGTGCCAGCAGCTTATCAGGGGTCCCTGGAAAACTGTTTTTT. Encoded protein: CASSLSGVPGKLFF. This chain connects TRBV5-6 to TRBJ1-4, with a weak D call TRBD1 (6 bases). V lost 2 bases to trimming and J lost 10 bases, with 15 bases between them. CDR3 length: 14 amino acids. Germline V CDR1 and CDR2: SGHDT, YYEEEE.

This chain joins TRBV10-3 and TRBJ2-2; TRBD2 matches 12 bases. Unmatched junction bases numbered 0, after V lost 6 bases and J lost 1 base. The germline CDR1 and CDR2 sequences are ENHRY and SYGVKD. This CDR3 has 15 residues. CDR3 amino acids: CAIRGLAGNTGELFF. As DNA, the CDR3 is TGTGCCATCAGGGGACTAGCGGGGAACACCGGGGAGCTGTTTTTT.

Only a few counts were recorded for this clonotype. This rearrangement joins TRBV29-1 to TRBJ2-1; TRBD1 agrees at 7 bases. Trimming cost V 0 bases and J 5 bases; bases outside gene matches: 10. The CDR3 is 16 residues long. Germline V gene lookup returns CDR1 SQVTM and CDR2 ANQGSEA. CDR3 in amino acids: CSVEDLGETGNNEQFF. The CDR3, as DNA: TGCAGCGTTGAAGATCTCGGCGAGACAGGGAACAATGAGCAGTTCTTC.

This clonotype was counted at least ten times. The junction and the germline gene differ at one end; a read error may be behind it. The chain employs TRBV20-1 and TRBJ2-7; a weak D match, TRBD2 (5 bases). This CDR3 is built from 12 residues. The germline CDR1 and CDR2 sequences are DFQATT and SNEGSKA (reference sequence). The chain's CDR3 is CSAREGGTEQYF. The CDR3 DNA follows: TGCAGTGCTCGAGAGGGCGGCACAGAGCAGTACTTC.

There are a few counts of this clonotype. The chain employs TRBV7-2 and TRBJ2-1, with a tentative D call TRBD2 (5 bases). The CDR3 length is 12 residues. Trimming left V 4 bases short and J 7 bases short, with 8 bases between. CDR1 is SGHTA and CDR2 is FQGNSA in the germline V gene. DNA of the CDR3: TGTGCCAGCAGCTCGATAGCGAATGAGCAGTTCTTC. Its translation is CASSSIANEQFF. Together with reference TRBV7-2 and TRBJ2-1, the CDR3 gives the full variable domain: GAGVSQSPSNKVTEKGKDVELRCDPISGHTALYWYRQSLGQGLEFLIYFQGNSAPDKSGLPSDRFSAERTGGSVSTLTIQRTQQEDSAVYLCASSSIANEQFFGPGTRLTVL.

The chain has TRBV4-2 and TRBJ2-7; the match to TRBD2 covers 12 bases. The J segment lost 2 bases and the V segment lost 3 bases, leaving 2 bases of the junction unmatched. The CDR3 runs to 15 residues. Germline-derived CDR1 and CDR2 are LGHNA and YNFKEQ. As DNA, the CDR3 is TGTGCCAGCAGCCACGGACTAGCGGGGACCTACGAGCAGTACTTC. As protein: CASSHGLAGTYEQYF.

V and J are TRBV27 and TRBJ2-1, with TRBD2 as a possible D gene (6 bases). This CDR3 is built from 12 residues. Germline lookup yields CDR1 MNHEY and CDR2 SMNVEV (reference sequence). Trimming took off 8 bases at V and 3 bases at J, with 8 bases between the two ends. CDR3 DNA sequence: TGTGCCAGCGGGAGGAACTACAATGAGCAGTTCTTC. Its protein product is CASGRNYNEQFF.

The chain couples TRBV6-2 or TRBV6-3 to TRBJ2-1, with TRBD2 identical over 10 bases. V trimming: 4 bases; J trimming: 5 bases; junction bases outside the gene matches: 8. The CDR3 is 16 amino acids. Germline values: CDR1 MNHEY, CDR2 SVGEGT. CDR3 region: CASSSYSGRFHNEQFF. Here the CDR3 DNA reads TGTGCCAGCAGTTCCTATAGCGGGAGGTTTCACAATGAGCAGTTCTTC.

This clonotype was counted once. The chain combines TRBV27 with TRBJ2-7, with D unresolved. This CDR3 comprises 13 residues. The V gene's germline CDR1 is MNHEY and CDR2 SMNVEV (reference sequence). V gave up 10 bases and J gave up 6 bases, with 19 bases separating them. DNA for the CDR3: TGTGCCACTTCGACCGGCCAGCATGGCGAGCAGTACTTC. This gives the protein CATSTGQHGEQYF.

This clonotype was observed a handful of times. The J gene is TRBJ1-4, the V gene TRBV12-3 or TRBV12-4; D gene uncertain. Trimming left V 3 bases short and J 8 bases short, with 16 bases between. The CDR3 has 15 amino acids. CDR3 DNA: TGTGCCAGCAGTTTCGAAGCCCGGGAGAGGGAAAAACTGTTTTTT. This encodes CASSFEAREREKLFF.

This chain uses TRBV4-3 with TRBJ2-2; D is uncertain. CDR3 length equals 13 residues. The germline V and J ends were trimmed by 0 bases and 7 bases, with 6 bases remaining between them. Germline V gene data show CDR1 as LGHNA and CDR2 as YSLEER. The CDR3 DNA reads TGCGCCAGCAGCCAAGATATGGGCGGGGAGCTGTTTTTT. Translated: CASSQDMGGELFF.

The V call is TRBV7-9, the J call TRBJ2-7; no definite D call. The CDR3 is 12 amino acids. Trimming left V 2 bases short and J 5 bases short, with 7 bases between. In germline, CDR1 is SEHNR, CDR2 FQNEAQ (reference sequence). In nucleotides, the CDR3 is TGTGCCAGCAGCTTACAGAACCACGAGCAGTACTTC. Translation gives CASSLQNHEQYF.

This clonotype was observed at least ten times. V is TRBV12-3 or TRBV12-4 and J is TRBJ2-2; 9 bases agree with TRBD2. The junction had 5 bases not matched to a gene; V was cut back by 4 bases and J by 2 bases. The CDR3 is made up of 16 amino acids. Here the CDR3 DNA reads TGTGCCAGCAGTTCTCCTAGCGGGACAAACACCGGGGAGCTGTTTTTT. Amino acid sequence: CASSSPSGTNTGELFF.

The rearrangement links TRBV7-2 to TRBJ2-2; 8 bases map to TRBD2. The germline V gene has CDR1 SGHTA and CDR2 FQGNSA. The CDR3 has 14 amino acids. V lost 4 bases and J lost 7; bases outside the gene matches: 5. CDR3 coding DNA: TGTGCCAGCAGCTCTCGCAGCGGGAGCGGGGAGCTGTTTTTT. This gives the protein CASSSRSGSGELFF.

This chain joins TRBV11-2 and TRBJ2-7, with TRBD1 as a possible D gene (6 bases). Germline V gene sequence: CDR1 SGHAT, CDR2 FQNNGV. CDR3 length: 15 amino acids. Trimming left V 2 bases short and J 2 bases short, with 13 bases between. The CDR3 reads CASSLSPGHPYEQYF. The CDR3, as DNA: TGTGCCAGCAGCTTATCACCGGGACACCCCTACGAGCAGTACTTC.

The V call is TRBV7-8, the J call TRBJ2-7, with 7 bases lining up with TRBD2. CDR1 and CDR2 from the germline V gene are SGHVS and FQNEAQ. This CDR3 contains 14 residues. With V trimmed by 5 bases and J by 3 bases, 7 bases remained unmatched. DNA for the CDR3: TGTGCCAGCAGCCCTAGAGCGGGGTACTACGAGCAGTACTTC. This encodes CASSPRAGYYEQYF.

This clonotype was observed a few times. The chain couples TRBV9 to TRBJ1-2; the D is unclear. The CDR3 runs 16 residues. CDR1 and CDR2 (germline): SGDLS, YYNGEE. The V gene lost 0 bases and the J gene lost 5 bases, with 17 bases spanning the gap. The CDR3 reads CASSVERHSLGYGYTF. In DNA, the CDR3 is TGTGCCAGCAGCGTAGAAAGGCATTCACTGGGTTATGGCTACACCTTC.